The 31 T cell receptor beta chains presented below share a single source sample, sequenced in a study of blood T cell repertoires in COVID-19. The data were produced by immunoSEQ multiplex PCR, yet TCRdb's version contains in-frame clones alone and is incomplete. The sample holds under 200,000 clones, roughly 80% seen once. The sample taken for sequencing was peripheral blood. The source is a man aged 55-75 years with acute or convalescent COVID-19.

CDR3 bases: TGTGCCAGCCGTGCCCGGTGGAACACTGAAGCTTTCTTT. This gives the protein CASRARWNTEAFF. V gene TRBV2 combines with J gene TRBJ1-1; D not resolved. The V and J ends lost 8 bases and 1 base respectively, with 11 bases between them. Germline V lookup: CDR1 SNHLY, CDR2 FYNNEI. This CDR3 spans 13 amino acids.

This clone has a single count. The V gene is TRBV4-1, the J gene TRBJ2-7; possible D gene TRBD2, 5 bases. The CDR3 has 15 amino acids. V lost 1 base to trimming and J lost 5 bases, with 15 bases between them. In germline, CDR1 is MGHRA, CDR2 YSYEKL. CDR3 sequence (DNA): TGCGCCAGCAGCCAAGGGAGGACCCTTCGGGACGAGCAGTACTTC. Protein: CASSQGRTLRDEQYF.

The genes are TRBV15 and TRBJ2-3, with 8 bases that match TRBD1. Germline V CDR1 and CDR2: LNHNV, YYDKDF (reference sequence). V lost 6 bases and J lost 3; bases outside the gene matches: 8. This CDR3 has 15 amino acids. For the CDR3, the DNA is TGTGCCACCAGACGGTCAGGGGGCGTAACAGATACGCAGTATTTT. This encodes CATRRSGGVTDTQYF.

The chain uses TRBV9 and TRBJ1-6; tentatively, D is TRBD1 (5 bases). V was shortened by 4 bases and J by 10 bases, with 9 bases between the two germline ends. CDR3 length equals 12 residues. Per germline, CDR1 SGDLS and CDR2 YYNGEE. In DNA form, the CDR3 reads TGTGCCAGCAGCCTAGAGGGGTCACCCCTCCACTTT. Amino acid sequence: CASSLEGSPLHF.

The chain has TRBV6-1 and TRBJ2-2; TRBD2 matches 8 bases. V shed 2 bases and J 7 bases; nucleotides not matched to a gene: 9. The length of the CDR3 is 16 residues. From germline, CDR1 is MNHNS and CDR2 SASEGT. The CDR3, as DNA: TGTGCCAGCAGTGAACTCACGGGGGGGCCAGGCGGGGAGCTGTTTTTT. It encodes CASSELTGGPGGELFF.

The chain links TRBV18 to TRBJ1-1; 8 bases are shared with TRBD1. The CDR3 consists of 18 residues. Germline-derived CDR1 and CDR2 are KGHSH and LQKENI. V shed 2 bases, J shed 0 bases, and the junction held 11 bases outside the gene matches. The CDR3 bases are TGTGCCAGCTCACCATCTGCGGACAGGGCAAGGGTGAACACTGAAGCTTTCTTT. This sequence encodes CASSPSADRARVNTEAFF.

This clone was observed a handful of times. The chain has TRBV9 and TRBJ2-1, with a possible D match to TRBD1 (6 bases). CDR1 SGDLS and CDR2 YYNGEE come from the germline V gene. Trimming left V 0 bases short and J 3 bases short, with 13 bases between. The CDR3 spans 16 residues. The CDR3 nucleotides read TGTGCCAGCAGCGTAGTGGCCGGACAGAACTACAATGAGCAGTTCTTC. It codes for CASSVVAGQNYNEQFF. Full variable domain (outside the CDR3, taken from reference TRBV9 and TRBJ2-1): DSGVTQTPKHLITATGQRVTLRCSPRSGDLSVYWYQQSLDQGLQFLIQYYNGEERAKGNILERFSAQQFPDLHSELNLSSLELGDSALYFCASSVVAGQNYNEQFFGPGTRLTVL.

This clone was seen a handful of times. The chain couples TRBV7-6 to TRBJ1-1; D perhaps matches TRBD1 (6 bases). The CDR3 is 13 amino acids. The V gene's germline CDR1 is SGHVS and CDR2 FNYEAQ. The V gene lost 5 bases and the J gene lost 4 bases, with 11 bases spanning the gap. CDR3 in DNA: TGTGCCAGCAGCCCGGGGGGGGCCACTGAAGCTTTCTTT. This codes for CASSPGGATEAFF.

This chain uses TRBV19 with TRBJ2-2, with 7 bases matching TRBD1. The CDR3 loop spans 15 amino acids. CDR1 and CDR2 from the germline V gene are LNHDA and SQIVND (reference sequence). Unmatched junction bases numbered 7, after V lost 4 bases and J lost 5 bases. This chain's CDR3 is CASSTPGGRTGELFF. For the CDR3, the DNA is TGTGCCAGTAGTACACCAGGGGGAAGAACCGGGGAGCTGTTTTTT.

The rearrangement links TRBV19 to TRBJ1-2; 8 bases line up with TRBD1. The CDR3 runs to 15 residues. V lost 3 bases and J lost 2; bases outside the gene matches: 5. In germline, CDR1 is LNHDA, CDR2 SQIVND (reference sequence). CDR3 region: CASSMGTGSNYGYTF. Written as DNA, the CDR3 is TGTGCCAGTAGTATGGGGACAGGTTCAAACTATGGCTACACCTTC.

The gene calls are TRBV6-5 and TRBJ1-2; 7 bases match TRBD1. In germline, CDR1 is MNHEY, CDR2 SVGAGI. V lost 6 bases, J lost 3 bases, and 7 bases stayed unmatched. The length of the CDR3 is 14 residues. Here the CDR3 reads CASRATGLYYGYTF. The CDR3 DNA follows: TGTGCCAGCAGGGCGACAGGGCTCTACTATGGCTACACCTTC.

This chain joins TRBV29-1 and TRBJ2-5; TRBD2 is a possible D gene (6 bases). The CDR3 is 13 residues long. V was shortened by 7 bases and J by 1 base, with 13 bases between the two germline ends. Germline-derived CDR1 and CDR2 are SQVTM and ANQGSEA. The CDR3 coding sequence is TGCAGCGGGTCCCGGGACTTCCAAGAGACCCAGTACTTC. Protein: CSGSRDFQETQYF.

The chain is built from TRBV5-1 and TRBJ1-4, with D unclear. Germline V gives CDR1 SGHRS, CDR2 YFSETQ. V lost 0 bases and J 4 bases, leaving 10 bases between the germline ends. This CDR3 comprises 15 residues. The CDR3, as DNA: TGCGCCAGCAGCTTGGGCACAGCTGTTAATGAAAAACTGTTTTTT. It codes for CASSLGTAVNEKLFF.

The rearrangement joins TRBV7-2 to TRBJ2-2; D may be TRBD1 (8 bases). V was trimmed by 6 bases and J by 4 bases, leaving 15 bases between them. This CDR3 is built from 15 residues. Germline lookup yields CDR1 SGHTA and CDR2 FQGNSA. The DNA of the CDR3 is TGTGCCAGCAGTCAACAGGGGGGGAGCACCGGGGAGCTGTTTTTT. Its translation: CASSQQGGSTGELFF.

A note on this clone: At the DNA level, this CDR3 is encoded by other sequences in the same sample as well. This chain connects TRBV24-1 to TRBJ2-3, with 9 bases lining up with TRBD1. The CDR3 loop spans 15 amino acids. V lost 4 bases and J lost 1; bases outside the gene matches: 2. CDR1 is KGHDR and CDR2 is SFDVKD in the germline V gene. The DNA of the CDR3 is TGTGCCACCAGTGAACGGACAGGGGGCACAGATACGCAGTATTTT. Protein product: CATSERTGGTDTQYF.

V usage is TRBV20-1 and J usage is TRBJ1-1, with 8 bases matching TRBD1. The junction had 10 bases not matched to a gene; V was cut back by 3 bases and J by 1 base. Germline V CDR1 and CDR2: DFQATT, SNEGSKA (reference sequence). This CDR3 spans 16 amino acids. CDR3 in amino acids: CSASPLGTGTNTEAFF. In DNA form, the CDR3 reads TGCAGTGCTAGTCCCCTCGGGACAGGCACGAACACTGAAGCTTTCTTT.

This chain uses TRBV5-6 with TRBJ1-1; 8 bases are shared with TRBD1. This CDR3 is built from 13 residues. Trimming removed 2 bases from V and 8 bases from J; junction bases left unmatched: 5. Germline CDR1 SGHDT, CDR2 YYEEEE. DNA for the CDR3: TGTGCCAGCAGCTTCGATGACAGGGGAGAAGCTTTCTTT. Translated, it gives CASSFDDRGEAFF.

The chain couples TRBV3-1 (or the pseudogene TRBV3-2) to TRBJ2-7; D is perhaps TRBD2 (6 bases). Trimming pared 4 bases from V and 6 bases from J, leaving 13 bases between. The CDR3 contains 13 residues. Germline CDR1 LGHDT, CDR2 YNNKEL (reference sequence). The CDR3 coding sequence is TGTGCCAGCAGCCCGGACGGGGGATCCGAGCAGTACTTC. Its protein product is CASSPDGGSEQYF.

This clone was seen more than once but under ten times. V gene TRBV30 combines with J gene TRBJ2-1; 10 bases align to TRBD1. The CDR3 is 14 amino acids. The trim removed 2 bases at V and 3 bases at J, leaving 1 base unmatched. In germline, CDR1 is GTSNPN, CDR2 SVGIG (reference sequence). The CDR3 region is CAWSRDRGYNEQFF. The CDR3 bases are TGTGCCTGGAGTAGGGACAGGGGCTACAATGAGCAGTTCTTC.

The V call is TRBV4-3, the J call TRBJ1-2; D ambiguous. The V end lost 0 bases, the J end lost 1 base, and 9 bases lay between the germline ends. This CDR3 comprises 15 residues. Looked up from germline, CDR1 is LGHNA and CDR2 is YSLEER. This chain's CDR3 is CASSQDRYLNYGYTF. CDR3 nucleotide sequence: TGCGCCAGCAGCCAAGACAGGTATCTTAACTATGGCTACACCTTC.

The genes are TRBV6-5 and TRBJ2-6; TRBD1 is a possible D gene (5 bases). V lost 6 bases and J 4 bases, leaving 10 bases between the germline ends. Germline V gene data show CDR1 as MNHEY and CDR2 as SVGAGI. There are 14 residues in the CDR3. CDR3 in DNA: TGTGCCAGCAGGAAGGGGTCCGGGGCCAACGTCCTGACTTTC. Translating it yields CASRKGSGANVLTF.

The chain combines TRBV7-3 with TRBJ2-1; weak D call: TRBD1 (5 bases). The CDR3 runs to 15 residues. V dropped 1 base and J dropped 0 bases, with 7 bases sitting between them. Germline V gene lookup returns CDR1 SGHTA and CDR2 FQGTGA. CDR3 region: CASSLRQSSYNEQFF. The CDR3 coding sequence is TGTGCCAGCAGCTTAAGACAGAGCTCCTACAATGAGCAGTTCTTC.

The chain uses TRBV27 and TRBJ2-1; D may be TRBD2 (6 bases). Germline V CDR1 and CDR2: MNHEY, SMNVEV (reference sequence). The CDR3 is 14 residues long. V was shortened by 3 bases and J by 4 bases, with 10 bases between the two germline ends. The CDR3 coding sequence is TGTGCCAGCAGTTTGGAGGGATTATACAATGAGCAGTTCTTC. Its protein is CASSLEGLYNEQFF.

The chain links TRBV18 to TRBJ2-3, with 13 bases matching TRBD2. V was clipped by 5 bases and J by 0 bases; unmatched bases: 5. The CDR3 is 17 amino acids. Germline loops: CDR1 KGHSH, CDR2 LQKENI. CDR3 in DNA: TGTGCCAGCTCAGGGACTAGCGGGGAGAAGAGCACAGATACGCAGTATTTT. Protein sequence: CASSGTSGEKSTDTQYF. The variable domain in full, completed from reference TRBV18 and TRBJ2-3, reads NAGVMQNPRHLVRRRGQEARLRCSPMKGHSHVYWYRQLPEEGLKFMVYLQKENIIDESGMPKERFSAEFPKEGPSILRIQQVVRGDSAAYFCASSGTSGEKSTDTQYFGPGTRLTVL.

The chain combines TRBV5-6 with TRBJ2-5; the D gene is possibly TRBD2 (6 bases). CDR1 and CDR2 (germline): SGHDT, YYEEEE. The CDR3 spans 14 residues. Between the trimmed V and J ends, which lost 3 bases and 4 bases, there was a span of 13 bases. The CDR3 DNA reads TGTGCCAGCAGCTCGTTCCAGGGAGGAGAGACCCAGTACTTC. Translating gives CASSSFQGGETQYF.

The gene calls are TRBV6-2 or TRBV6-3 and TRBJ2-2; 8 positions match TRBD2. The CDR3 runs 15 residues. V lost 4 bases, J lost 6 bases, and 7 bases stayed unmatched. The V gene's germline CDR1 is MNHEY and CDR2 SVGEGT. The CDR3 loop reads CASSSGLGHAGELFF. The CDR3 coding sequence is TGTGCCAGCAGTTCGGGACTAGGACATGCCGGGGAGCTGTTTTTT.

This clone was observed once. The rearrangement joins TRBV20-1 to TRBJ1-1; TRBD1 matches at 8 bases. CDR1 is DFQATT, CDR2 SNEGSKA, per germline (reference sequence). Germline trimming cut 6 bases from V and 4 bases from J; bases unmatched to any gene: 1. This CDR3 spans 11 amino acids. DNA for the CDR3: TGCAGTGCCGACAGGGGCACTGAAGCTTTCTTT. This translates into CSADRGTEAFF.

This clone appeared once. The chain couples TRBV19 to TRBJ1-1; D is undetermined. The CDR3 runs 13 residues. CDR1 is LNHDA and CDR2 is SQIVND in the germline V gene (reference sequence). The V end lost 7 bases, the J end lost 3 bases, and 12 bases lay between the germline ends. This CDR3 reads CASIPGVHTEAFF. The CDR3 DNA sequence: TGTGCCAGTATCCCCGGGGTGCACACTGAAGCTTTCTTT.

J is TRBJ2-5 and V is TRBV5-1; tentatively, D is TRBD2 (5 bases). V shed 5 bases and J shed 5 bases, with 13 bases lying between them. The CDR3 spans 13 residues. Germline values: CDR1 SGHRS, CDR2 YFSETQ. This chain's CDR3 is CASRPLVGETQYF. The DNA of the CDR3 is TGCGCCAGCAGGCCACTAGTGGGGGAGACCCAGTACTTC.

The V gene is TRBV10-3, the J gene TRBJ2-7; 10 bases match TRBD2. Germline CDR1 reads ENHRY; CDR2 reads SYGVKD. The CDR3 is made up of 15 amino acids. Trimming removed 4 bases from V and 4 bases from J; junction bases left unmatched: 7. CDR3 protein: CAISVRAGGTYEQYF. DNA of the CDR3: TGTGCCATCAGTGTCAGAGCGGGGGGGACGTACGAGCAGTACTTC.

The chain is built from TRBV30 and TRBJ2-1, with 8 bases that match TRBD1. The CDR3 extends over 15 amino acids. Trimming took 2 bases from V and 6 from J; bases not matched to a gene: 9. The V gene's germline CDR1 is GTSNPN and CDR2 SVGIG (reference sequence). The CDR3 DNA reads as TGTGCCTGGAGTCCAGGACAGGGACGGGGCAATGAGCAGTTCTTC. Translating gives CAWSPGQGRGNEQFF.